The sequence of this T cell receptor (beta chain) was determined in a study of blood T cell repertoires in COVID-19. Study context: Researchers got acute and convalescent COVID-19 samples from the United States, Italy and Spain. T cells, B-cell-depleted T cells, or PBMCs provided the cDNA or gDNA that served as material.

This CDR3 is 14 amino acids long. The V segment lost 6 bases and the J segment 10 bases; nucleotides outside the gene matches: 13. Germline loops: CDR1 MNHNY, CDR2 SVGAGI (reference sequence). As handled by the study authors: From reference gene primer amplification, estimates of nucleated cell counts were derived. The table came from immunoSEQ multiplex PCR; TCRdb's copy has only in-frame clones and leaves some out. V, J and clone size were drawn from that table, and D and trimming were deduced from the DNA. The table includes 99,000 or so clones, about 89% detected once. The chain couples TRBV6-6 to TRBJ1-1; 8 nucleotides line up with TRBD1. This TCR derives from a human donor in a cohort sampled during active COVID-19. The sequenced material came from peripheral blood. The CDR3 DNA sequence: TGTGCCAGCAGACTCCCGGGACAGGATGTAGGAGCTTTCTTT. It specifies CASRLPGQDVGAFF.